This TCR beta chain was documented in a study of OX40 agonist ivuxolimab in advanced cancers. Regarding the research as a whole: Ivuxolimab, which targeted the costimulatory receptor OX40 (CD134), was an agonistic, fully human IgG2 monoclonal antibody. Prior anti-PD-1, anti-PD-L1 or anti-CTLA-4 therapy was permitted, and checkpoint inhibitors had been received by under 50% of dose-escalation patients. Partial responses occurred in three dose-escalation patients: two with cutaneous melanoma and one with hepatocellular carcinoma. Among the 52 dose-escalation patients, around 20 had hepatocellular carcinoma, 15 or so melanoma, 9 renal cell carcinoma and 9 head and neck cancer. The paper describes the monotherapy dose-escalation part (N of about 50 patients) of the phase I trial of ivuxolimab. Intravenous ivuxolimab was administered to patients every 2 weeks at six dose levels: 0.01, 0.1, 0.3, 1.5, 3 and 10 mg/kg. The point of sequencing TCRbeta in the periphery was to test whether ivuxolimab changed TCR sequence diversity and drove clonal T-cell expansion. The dose-escalation cohort was around 83% male with a mean age of around 64 years, ranging from roughly 23 to 85. Results and caveats for the whole study, not just this receptor: In the 0.1-3.0 mg/kg groups, partial responders were among the patients with the lowest normalized peripheral clonal expansion, particularly in CD8+ T cells. At doses from 0.1 to 3.0 mg/kg, clonal expansion was seen in both CD4+ and CD8+ blood T cells between baseline and week 6. Low levels of normalized T-cell clonal expansion were also seen in some nonresponding patients. After ivuxolimab, more expanded clones were found on average in CD8+ T cells than in CD4+ T cells. The antigen specificity of the peripheral T cells that underwent clonal expansion was not determined.

Reading from cysteine to phenylalanine, the CDR3 counts 15 amino acids. The kept DNA is CDR3 alone, 45 bases in frame from the first base. V is shortened by 1 base, J by 7 bases, and the region joining them spans 15 bases. CDR1 and CDR2 are drawn from the germline V gene: SGHTA, FQGNSA. As to this clone: Its specific antigen is unknown. Base qualities are not at hand, and no much larger clone is one base apart.

For sequencing of the TCRbeta CDR3 region, genomic DNA was extracted from the sorted cells. The immunoSEQ Assay was used for sequencing of TCRbeta CDR3 regions. TCRdb retrieved this table from immuneACCESS and kept in-frame rearrangements only. Not all clones are present; in checked studies, unresolved V genes account for under half, and no reason is known for the remainder. A total of 50,000 or so clones appear in this sample, roughly 84% of them only once. The leading ten clones occupy around 12% of the sample. Patients with a history of autoimmune disease or receiving systemic immunosuppression were excluded from the trial. In every dose cohort, peripheral blood was drawn for TCR sequencing at baseline, cycle 4 day 1, and cycle 7 day 1. Samples were obtained from an open-label, multicenter, first-in-human phase I dose-escalation trial of ivuxolimab. Adults with locally advanced or metastatic melanoma, renal cell, hepatocellular, or head and neck squamous cell carcinoma were enrolled in the trial. CD4+ and CD8+ T cells were sorted separately from peripheral blood before TCR sequencing.

The V and J genes are TRBV7-2 and TRBJ2-3; the D gene is possibly TRBD1 or TRBD2, each agreeing over 6 bases. The clonotype originates from an adult with an advanced solid tumor such as melanoma, head and neck, liver or kidney cancer. This sample comprised CD4+ or CD8+ T cells sorted from blood, obtained in a trial of the OX40 agonist ivuxolimab. The bases read TGTGCCAGCAGCTTAGGGAGTCTGGGGGGCTATACGCAGTATTTT. Its protein reads: CASSLGSLGGYTQYF.